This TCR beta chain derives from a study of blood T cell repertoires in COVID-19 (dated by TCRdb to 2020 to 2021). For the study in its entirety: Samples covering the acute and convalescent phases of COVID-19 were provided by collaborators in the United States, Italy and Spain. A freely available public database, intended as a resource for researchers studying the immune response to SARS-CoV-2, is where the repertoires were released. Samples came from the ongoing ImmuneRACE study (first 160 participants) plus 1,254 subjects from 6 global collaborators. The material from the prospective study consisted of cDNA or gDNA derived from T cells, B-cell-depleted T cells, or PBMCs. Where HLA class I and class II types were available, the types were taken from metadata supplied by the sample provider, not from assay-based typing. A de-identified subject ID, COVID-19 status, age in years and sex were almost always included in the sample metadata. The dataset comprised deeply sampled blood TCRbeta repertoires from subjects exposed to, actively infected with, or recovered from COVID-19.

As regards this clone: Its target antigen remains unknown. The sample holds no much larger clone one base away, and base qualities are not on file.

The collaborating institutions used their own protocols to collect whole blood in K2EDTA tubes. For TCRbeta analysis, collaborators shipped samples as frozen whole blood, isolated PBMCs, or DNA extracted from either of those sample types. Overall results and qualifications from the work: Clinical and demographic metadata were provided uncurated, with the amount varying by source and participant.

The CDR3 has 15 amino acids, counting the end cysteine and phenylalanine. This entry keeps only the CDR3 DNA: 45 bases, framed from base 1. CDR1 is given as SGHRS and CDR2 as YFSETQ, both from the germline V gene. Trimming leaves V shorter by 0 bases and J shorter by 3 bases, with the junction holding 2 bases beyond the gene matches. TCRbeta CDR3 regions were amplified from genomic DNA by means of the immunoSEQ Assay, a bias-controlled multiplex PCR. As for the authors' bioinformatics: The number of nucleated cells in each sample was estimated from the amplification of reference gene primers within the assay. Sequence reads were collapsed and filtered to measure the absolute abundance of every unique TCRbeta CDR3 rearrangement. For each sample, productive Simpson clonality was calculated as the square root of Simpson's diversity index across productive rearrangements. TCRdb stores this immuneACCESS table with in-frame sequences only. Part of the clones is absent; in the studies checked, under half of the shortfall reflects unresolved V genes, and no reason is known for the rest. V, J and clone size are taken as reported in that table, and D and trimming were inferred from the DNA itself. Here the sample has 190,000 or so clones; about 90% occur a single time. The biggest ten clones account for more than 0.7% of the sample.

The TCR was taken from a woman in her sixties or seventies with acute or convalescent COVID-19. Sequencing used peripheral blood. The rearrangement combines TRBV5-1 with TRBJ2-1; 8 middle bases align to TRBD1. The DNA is TGCGCCAGCAGCTTGGGGACAGGGTACTACAATGAGCAGTTCTTC. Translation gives CASSLGTGYYNEQFF.